This T cell receptor beta chain originates from a study of blood T cell repertoires in COVID-19. Overall study: Samples taken during acute and convalescent COVID-19 were collected in the United States, Italy and Spain.

Original data processing: The authors estimated nucleated cell counts from reference gene primer amplification. Assay: immunoSEQ multiplex PCR; the TCRdb copy retains only in-frame clones and omits some. V, J and clone size are those of that table, while D and trimming were read from the DNA. Of 75,000 to 100,000 clones detected, 77% appear once; the ten largest clones hold roughly 10%. J gave up 5 bases and V 3 bases, and 3 bases lay outside the gene matches. Germline lookup yields CDR1 LGHNA and CDR2 YNFKEQ. This CDR3 has 14 residues. This sequence was found in an elderly woman with acute or convalescent COVID-19. The chain recombines TRBV4-2 with TRBJ2-5; 10 bases are shared with TRBD2. The sample was peripheral blood. The CDR3 is CASSQASGGETQYF. In nucleotides, the CDR3 is TGTGCCAGCAGCCAGGCTAGCGGGGGTGAGACCCAGTACTTC.